This entry is about one TCR beta chain. The target antigen is unknown. This specimen belongs to a study of cytomegalovirus exposure and HLA in healthy donors. Study conclusions and caveats: A list of more than 150 TCR beta chains associated with cytomegalovirus was given.

PCR involved 60 Vbeta and 13 Jbeta primers. Measured with immunoSEQ multiplex PCR; TCRdb has only the in-frame clones, and not every one. The sample has about 69,000 clones; around 76% are singletons. The CDR3 length is 16 residues. V was pared by 1 base and J by 10 bases, with 8 bases of the junction left unmatched. From germline, CDR1 is ENHRY and CDR2 SYGVKD. The sequence came from a man aged 18 to 30 in good health and CMV-seronegative. The V call is TRBV10-3, the J call TRBJ2-1, with TRBD2 matching 12 bases. The sequencing sample was made of PBMCs. The CDR3 DNA reads as TGTGCCATCAGTGAGTGGTTTACTAGCGGGGGGTTAGAGCAGTTCTTC. Translating gives CAISEWFTSGGLEQFF.